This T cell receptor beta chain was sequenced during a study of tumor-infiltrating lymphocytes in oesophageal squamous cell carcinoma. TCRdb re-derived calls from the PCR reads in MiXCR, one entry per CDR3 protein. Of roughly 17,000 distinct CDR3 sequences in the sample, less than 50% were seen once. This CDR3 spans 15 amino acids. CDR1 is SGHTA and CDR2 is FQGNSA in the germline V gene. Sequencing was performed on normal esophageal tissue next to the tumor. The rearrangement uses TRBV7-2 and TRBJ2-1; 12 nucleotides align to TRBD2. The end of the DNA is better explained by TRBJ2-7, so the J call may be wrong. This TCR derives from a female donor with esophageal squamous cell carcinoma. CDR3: CASSWTSGASYEQYF. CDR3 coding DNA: TGTGCCAGCAGTTGGACTAGCGGGGCGTCCTACGAGCAGTACTTC.